The present entry profiles one T cell receptor beta chain with its context. The antigen is unknown. This entry comes from a study of Ad26.COV2.S vaccination and SARS-CoV-2 variants. Treatment denoted: about 20 received Ad26.COV2.S at low or high dose, single or two shots; five or six received placebo; per-sample allocation not given. Samples came from day 63 after the first vaccine or placebo injection. Measured with immunoSEQ multiplex PCR; TCRdb has only the in-frame clones, and not every one. The sample shows about 330,000 clones, roughly 90% of them seen only once. Study findings and constraints: Placebo recipients trailed vaccine recipients in spike-specific TCR breadth.

The CDR3 totals 18 residues. Trimming removed 3 bases from V and 0 bases from J; junction bases left unmatched: 10. Germline CDR1 and CDR2: SGHNT and YENEEA. This TCR derives from a person between 18 and 59 years old who received the Ad26.COV2.S COVID-19 vaccine or a placebo. The sequences come from peripheral blood, collected in a trial of Ad26.COV2.S vaccine versus placebo. This chain connects TRBV11-3 to TRBJ2-5; 10 positions match TRBD1. CDR3 sequence reads: CASSFSWLGTGDQETQYF. The CDR3 nucleotides read TGTGCCAGCAGCTTTTCATGGTTAGGGACAGGGGACCAAGAGACCCAGTACTTC.